This is a list of T cell receptor beta chains from one sample in a study of T cell repertoires in cytomegalovirus infection. No antigens are known for them. One entry per CDR3 protein results from TCRdb running MiXCR on the reads. The sample lists some 940,000 distinct CDR3 sequences; 30% to 40% were seen once. The sequencing here drew on cultured CD8+ T cells from PBMCs, taken from culture after CMV antigen stimulation. The source of these receptors is a human donor in good health (CMV status not recorded). Some clones in this sample may be carry-over from other donors' samples. Each CDR3 is given with its conserved first and last residue. A D gene is named only where the DNA matches it firmly. The size entry is marked missing in some rows and otherwise reads once, few, many or a size class.

clone size,V gene,J gene,D gene,CDR3 protein,CDR3 DNA
few,TRBV19,TRBJ2-1,.,CASSIGPYVNNEQFF,TGTGCCAGTAGTATAGGGCCGTACGTAAACAATGAGCAGTTCTTC
.,TRBV5-1,TRBJ2-3,TRBD2,CASSQGLATLPTDTQYF,TGCGCCAGCAGCCAAGGACTAGCAACCCTACCCACAGATACGCAGTATTTT
many,TRBV27,TRBJ2-1,.,CASSLGGGYNEQFF,TGTGCCAGCAGCTTAGGGGGAGGCTACAATGAGCAGTTCTTC
.,TRBV19,TRBJ2-7,.,CASSIGFAGSGYEQYF,TGTGCCAGTAGTATCGGATTCGCGGGGTCAGGCTACGAGCAGTACTTC
.,TRBV7-4,TRBJ2-6,.,CASSTPTGSSGANVLTF,TGTGCCAGCAGCACACCGACAGGCTCCTCCGGGGCCAACGTCCTGACTTTC
.,TRBV27,TRBJ1-2,.,CASSSGDYTF,TGTGCCAGCAGTTCCGGAGACTACACCTTC
.,TRBV6-2/TRBV6-3,TRBJ1-1,.,CANSSVSLDTEAFF,TGTGCCAACAGTTCCGTTTCGTTGGACACTGAAGCTTTCTTT
.,TRBV6-6,TRBJ2-2,TRBD2,CASSYSAGAPGELFF,TGTGCCAGCAGTTACTCAGCGGGGGCCCCCGGGGAGCTGTTTTTT
.,TRBV27,TRBJ1-1,.,CASSLFPVGGTEAFF,TGTGCCAGCAGTTTATTTCCCGTGGGTGGCACTGAAGCTTTCTTT
.,TRBV27,TRBJ2-5,TRBD2,CASATSGGAQTQYF,TGTGCCAGCGCTACTAGCGGGGGGGCGCAGACCCAGTACTTC
.,TRBV2,TRBJ1-4,TRBD1,CASSGYQGQGASREKLFF,TGTGCCAGCAGTGGGTACCAGGGACAGGGGGCGTCTCGGGAAAAACTGTTTTTT
many,TRBV7-9,TRBJ1-5,.,CASSLAGGRNQPQHF,TGTGCCAGCAGCTTAGCGGGAGGTCGCAATCAGCCCCAGCATTTT
few,TRBV19,TRBJ2-1,.,CASSKGPEQFF,TGTGCCAGTAGCAAAGGTCCTGAGCAGTTCTTC
.,TRBV9,TRBJ2-1,TRBD2,CASSVGVAGGTYNEQFF,TGTGCCAGCAGCGTAGGGGTAGCGGGGGGTACCTACAATGAGCAGTTCTTC
many,TRBV6-1,TRBJ2-5,.,CASSFAYRAQETQYF,TGTGCCAGCAGTTTCGCCTACAGGGCCCAAGAGACCCAGTACTTC
.,TRBV28,TRBJ1-1,TRBD1,CASSLSGQGANTEAFF,TGTGCCAGCAGTCTTTCAGGACAGGGAGCGAACACTGAAGCTTTCTTT
few,TRBV9,TRBJ2-3,TRBD1,CASSVEGTGGADTQYF,TGTGCCAGCAGCGTAGAGGGGACAGGGGGAGCAGATACGCAGTATTTT
.,TRBV4-2,TRBJ2-2,.,CVSKPQGAAGELFF,TGTGTCAGCAAGCCCCAGGGAGCCGCCGGGGAGCTGTTTTTT
.,TRBV19,TRBJ1-1,.,CASSIFGQFNLEAFF,TGTGCCAGTAGTATCTTCGGGCAGTTTAACCTTGAAGCTTTCTTT
few,TRBV5-3,TRBJ2-3,TRBD1,CASSRDRWGSTDTQYF,TGTGCCAGCAGCCGGGACAGGTGGGGTTCGACAGATACGCAGTATTTT
.,TRBV4-1,TRBJ1-4,.,CASSHLGISATNEKLFF,TGCGCCAGCAGCCATCTAGGGATTTCTGCAACTAATGAAAAACTGTTTTTT
.,TRBV5-1,TRBJ2-1,.,CASSLGGPVVYNEQFF,TGCGCCAGCAGCTTGGGGGGGCCGGTAGTCTACAATGAGCAGTTCTTC
.,TRBV2,TRBJ1-2,.,CATGAGYGYTF,TGTGCCACCGGGGCAGGGTATGGCTACACCTTC
.,TRBV7-8,TRBJ1-5,.,CASSGHGGQPQHF,TGTGCCAGCAGTGGCCACGGGGGCCAGCCCCAGCATTTT
.,TRBV20-1,TRBJ2-3,.,CSARDLATDTQYF,TGCAGTGCTAGAGATCTCGCGACAGATACGCAGTATTTT
.,TRBV28,TRBJ1-6,.,CASSLDSRSYNSPLHF,TGTGCCAGCAGTTTAGATAGCCGTAGCTATAATTCACCCCTCCACTTT
.,TRBV6-6,TRBJ2-3,.,CASSSGRRAYSSTDTQYF,TGTGCCAGCAGTTCCGGTCGGAGGGCATACTCTAGCACAGATACGCAGTATTTT
few,TRBV7-9,TRBJ2-1,TRBD2,CASRLTSGGENEQFF,TGTGCCAGCAGACTGACCAGCGGGGGGGAAAATGAGCAGTTCTTC
many,TRBV12-3/TRBV12-4,TRBJ2-1,.,CASSKTGVNYNEQFF,TGTGCCAGCAGTAAGACAGGAGTCAACTACAATGAGCAGTTCTTC
few,TRBV6-6,TRBJ2-2,.,CASSYTGARTGELFF,TGTGCCAGCAGTTACACGGGGGCCCGGACCGGGGAGCTGTTTTTT
.,TRBV7-9,TRBJ2-2,.,CASTGGPNTGELFF,TGTGCCAGCACCGGGGGGCCGAACACCGGGGAGCTGTTTTTT
.,TRBV19,TRBJ1-1,.,CASSIKPEAFF,TGTGCCAGTAGTATAAAACCTGAAGCTTTCTTT
many,TRBV7-6,TRBJ2-3,.,CASSPGLGFRTDTQYF,TGTGCCAGCAGTCCTGGGTTGGGGTTTAGGACAGATACGCAGTATTTT
.,TRBV19,TRBJ1-1,.,CASSILGPNTEAFF,TGTGCCAGTAGTATTCTTGGGCCGAACACTGAAGCTTTCTTT
.,TRBV6-2/TRBV6-3,TRBJ1-5,.,CASSHGPPQGNQPQHF,TGTGCCAGCAGTCACGGACCCCCGCAGGGAAATCAGCCCCAGCATTTT
few,TRBV6-6,TRBJ2-3,.,CASSYSGSTSTDTQYF,TGTGCCAGCAGTTACTCCGGATCAACTAGCACAGATACGCAGTATTTT
.,TRBV7-9,TRBJ1-1,.,CASSWRGGNTEAYF,TGTGCCAGCAGCTGGAGGGGGGGGAACACTGAAGCTTACTTT
few,TRBV4-1,TRBJ2-1,.,CASSQGLARGQFF,TGCGCCAGCAGCCAAGGGTTAGCGAGGGGGCAGTTCTTC
.,TRBV7-4,TRBJ2-1,.,CVSSHPGSYNEQFF,TGTGTCAGCAGCCACCCGGGTTCCTACAATGAGCAGTTCTTC
.,TRBV2,TRBJ1-1,.,CASSEGPGPEAFF,TGTGCCAGCAGTGAAGGGCCAGGGCCTGAAGCTTTCTTT
few,TRBV12-3/TRBV12-4,TRBJ1-1,.,CASSFPGPRQAFF,TGTGCCAGCAGTTTTCCCGGGCCCAGGCAAGCTTTCTTT
.,TRBV6-8,TRBJ2-1,.,CASSWTWPYNEQFF,TGTGCCAGCAGTTGGACGTGGCCCTACAATGAGCAGTTCTTC
.,TRBV12-3/TRBV12-4,TRBJ1-2,TRBD1,CASSFGTGPDYGYTF,TGTGCCAGCAGTTTCGGGACAGGACCTGACTATGGCTACACCTTC
.,TRBV24-1,TRBJ2-2,.,CATSEYDKEETWVNTGELFF,TGTGCCACCAGTGAATACGACAAAGAGGAAACGTGGGTTAACACCGGGGAGCTGTTTTTT
many,TRBV12-3/TRBV12-4,TRBJ1-4,.,CASSPTGPDGEKLFF,TGTGCCAGCAGTCCCACCGGACCAGACGGCGAAAAACTGTTTTTT
many,TRBV7-6,TRBJ2-7,TRBD1,CASSSRDRVAYEQYF,TGTGCCAGCAGCTCACGGGACAGGGTCGCCTACGAGCAGTACTTC